The 6 T cell receptor beta chains below were found in one sample sequenced in a study of CD8+ T cells in alopecia areata. Reverse transcription of extracted RNA yielded cDNA, which provided the sequencing template. The repertoire was sequenced with immunoSEQ multiplex PCR; TCRdb's copy has only in-frame clones and lacks some. The sample records about 64,000 clones, 40% to 50% being singletons. Source material: NKG2D-low CD8+ T cells sorted from blood. The receptors were gathered from a human donor with alopecia areata.

This clone was seen repeatedly, ten times or more. This chain links TRBV28 with TRBJ2-7; TRBD2 agrees at 8 bases. The J segment lost 2 bases and the V segment lost 2 bases, leaving 2 bases of the junction unmatched. CDR1 is MDHEN, CDR2 SYDVKM, per germline. The CDR3 spans 14 residues. This CDR3 reads CASSLQREPYEQYF. For the CDR3, the DNA is TGTGCCAGCAGTTTACAGCGGGAGCCCTACGAGCAGTACTTC.

This sequence joins TRBV29-1 and TRBJ2-5, with 9 bases that match TRBD1. The J call may be incorrect, as the DNA end agrees better with TRBJ2-7. Germline-derived CDR1 and CDR2 are SQVTM and ANQGSEA. The CDR3 is made up of 13 amino acids. The CDR3 sequence is CSVGTGLNYEQYF. CDR3 nucleotide sequence: TGCAGCGTGGGGACAGGGCTCAACTACGAGCAGTACTTC.

This clone was counted between two and nine times. The chain links TRBV4-1 to TRBJ2-5, with D hard to call. The CDR3 length is 16 residues. Germline lookup yields CDR1 MGHRA and CDR2 YSYEKL. V was clipped by 1 base and J by 4 bases, with 16 bases between them. This chain's CDR3 is CASSQVPGAKGETQYF. The CDR3 DNA reads TGCGCCAGCAGCCAAGTTCCAGGTGCCAAGGGAGAGACCCAGTACTTC.

J is TRBJ2-7 and V is TRBV29-1; 10 positions match TRBD2. Per germline, CDR1 SQVTM and CDR2 ANQGSEA. V dropped 4 bases and J dropped 5; count of bases not matched to a gene: 5. This CDR3 region has 13 residues. CDR3 sequence: CSVVGLAGDEQYF. CDR3 in DNA: TGCAGCGTTGTAGGGCTAGCGGGAGACGAGCAGTACTTC.

The CDR3 coding sequence is TGCAGCGTATCGGGGGACCCGGGACTAGCGGGAGGGCCTTTCGATGAGCAGTTCTTC. Translating gives CSVSGDPGLAGGPFDEQFF. The gene calls are TRBV29-1 and TRBJ2-1, with 16 bases that match TRBD2. Germline assignment: CDR1 SQVTM and CDR2 ANQGSEA. J lost 8 bases, V lost 6 bases, and 19 bases had no gene match. This CDR3 has 19 residues.

This clone was seen only once. The rearrangement uses TRBV2 and TRBJ2-7, with no clear D. The germline V gene has CDR1 SNHLY and CDR2 FYNNEI. The CDR3 covers 15 residues. Between the trimmed V and J ends, which lost 6 bases and 3 bases, there was a span of 18 bases. CDR3: CASSPAKVVYYEQYF. The CDR3 DNA reads as TGTGCCAGCAGCCCAGCCAAGGTCGTATACTACGAGCAGTACTTC.